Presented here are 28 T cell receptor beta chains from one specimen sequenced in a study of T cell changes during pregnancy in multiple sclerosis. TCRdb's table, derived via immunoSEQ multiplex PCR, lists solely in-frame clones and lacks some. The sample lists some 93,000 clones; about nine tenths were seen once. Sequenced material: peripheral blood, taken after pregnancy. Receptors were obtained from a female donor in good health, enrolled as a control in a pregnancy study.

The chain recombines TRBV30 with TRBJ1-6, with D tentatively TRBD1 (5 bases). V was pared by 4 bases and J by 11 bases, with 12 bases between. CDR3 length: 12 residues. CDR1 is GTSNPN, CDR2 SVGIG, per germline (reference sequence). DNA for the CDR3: TGTGCCTGGACCGAGGAGGGGACACCCCTCCACTTT. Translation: CAWTEEGTPLHF.

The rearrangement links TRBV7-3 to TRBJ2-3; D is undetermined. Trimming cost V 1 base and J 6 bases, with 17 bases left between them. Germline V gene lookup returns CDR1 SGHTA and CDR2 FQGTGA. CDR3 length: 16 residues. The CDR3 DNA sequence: TGTGCCAGCAGCTTAAGAGGAGATCTACCTCGGGATACGCAGTATTTT. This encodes CASSLRGDLPRDTQYF.

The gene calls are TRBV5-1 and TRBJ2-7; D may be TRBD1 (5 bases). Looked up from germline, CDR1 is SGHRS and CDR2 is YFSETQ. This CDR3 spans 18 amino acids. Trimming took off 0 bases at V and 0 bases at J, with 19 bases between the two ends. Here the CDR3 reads CASSLASPLTELSYEQYF. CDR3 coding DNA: TGCGCCAGCAGCTTGGCATCGCCCCTGACAGAACTCTCCTACGAGCAGTACTTC.

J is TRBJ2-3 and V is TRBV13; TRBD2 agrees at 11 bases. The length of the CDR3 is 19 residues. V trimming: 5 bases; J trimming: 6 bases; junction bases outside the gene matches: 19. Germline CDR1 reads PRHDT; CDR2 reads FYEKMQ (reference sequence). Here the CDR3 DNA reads TGTGCCAGCAGCACCCCCCCGAAGACTAGCGGGGCCCCTTGGGATACGCAGTATTTT. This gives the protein CASSTPPKTSGAPWDTQYF.

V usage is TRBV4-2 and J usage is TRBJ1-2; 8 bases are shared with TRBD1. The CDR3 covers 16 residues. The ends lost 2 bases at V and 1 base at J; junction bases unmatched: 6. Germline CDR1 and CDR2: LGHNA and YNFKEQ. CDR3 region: CASSQLGQADNYGYTF. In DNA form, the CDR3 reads TGTGCCAGCAGCCAACTGGGACAGGCGGATAACTATGGCTACACCTTC.

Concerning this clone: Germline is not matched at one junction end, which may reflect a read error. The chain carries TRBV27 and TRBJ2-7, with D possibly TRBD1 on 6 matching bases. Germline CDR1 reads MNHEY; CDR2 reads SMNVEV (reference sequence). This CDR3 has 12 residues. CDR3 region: CASSTSGTQEVF. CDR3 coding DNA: TGTGCCAGCTCAACTTCCGGGACACAAGAGGTCTTC.

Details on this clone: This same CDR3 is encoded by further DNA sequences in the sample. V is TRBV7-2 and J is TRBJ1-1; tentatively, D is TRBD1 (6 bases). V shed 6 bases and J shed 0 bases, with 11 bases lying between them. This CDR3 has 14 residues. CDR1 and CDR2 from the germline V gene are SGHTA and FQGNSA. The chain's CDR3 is CASSTGQMNTEAFF. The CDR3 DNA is TGTGCCAGCAGTACGGGACAAATGAACACTGAAGCTTTCTTT.

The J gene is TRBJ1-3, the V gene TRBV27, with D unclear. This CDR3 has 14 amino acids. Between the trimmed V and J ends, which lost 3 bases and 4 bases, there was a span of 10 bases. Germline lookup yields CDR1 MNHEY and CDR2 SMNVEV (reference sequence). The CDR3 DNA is TGTGCCAGCAGTTTCAAAGCAGGAGGAAACACCATATATTTT. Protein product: CASSFKAGGNTIYF.

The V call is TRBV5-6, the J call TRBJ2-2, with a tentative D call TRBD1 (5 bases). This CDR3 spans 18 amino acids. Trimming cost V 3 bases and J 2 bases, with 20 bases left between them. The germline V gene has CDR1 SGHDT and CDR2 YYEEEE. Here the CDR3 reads CASSSWAIRASNTGELFF. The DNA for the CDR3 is TGTGCCAGCAGCTCATGGGCAATCAGGGCGAGCAACACCGGGGAGCTGTTTTTT. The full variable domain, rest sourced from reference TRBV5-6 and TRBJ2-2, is DAGVTQSPTHLIKTRGQQVTLRCSPKSGHDTVSWYQQALGQGPQFIFQYYEEEERQRGNFPDRFSGHQFPNYSSELNVNALLLGDSALYLCASSSWAIRASNTGELFFGEGSRLTVL.

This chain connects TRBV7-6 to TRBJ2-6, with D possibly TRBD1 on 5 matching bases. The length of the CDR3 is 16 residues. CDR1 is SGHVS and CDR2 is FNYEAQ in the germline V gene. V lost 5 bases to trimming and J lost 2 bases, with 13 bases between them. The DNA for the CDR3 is TGTGCCAGCAGCCCCATAGGGGCCGCTGGGGCCAACGTCCTGACTTTC. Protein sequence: CASSPIGAAGANVLTF.

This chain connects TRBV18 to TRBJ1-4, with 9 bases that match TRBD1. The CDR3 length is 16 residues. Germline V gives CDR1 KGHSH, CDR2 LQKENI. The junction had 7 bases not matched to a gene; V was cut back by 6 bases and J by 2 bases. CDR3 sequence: CASSQQGASTNEKLFF. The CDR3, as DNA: TGTGCCAGCTCGCAACAGGGGGCGTCCACTAATGAAAAACTGTTTTTT.

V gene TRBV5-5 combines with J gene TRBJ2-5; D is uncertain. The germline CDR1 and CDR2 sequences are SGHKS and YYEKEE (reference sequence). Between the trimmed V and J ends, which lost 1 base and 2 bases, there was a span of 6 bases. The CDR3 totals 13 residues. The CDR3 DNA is TGTGCCAGCAGCTTGCCGGTACAAGAGACCCAGTACTTC. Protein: CASSLPVQETQYF.

CDR3 sequence: CASSLLIGLNEKLFF. The DNA of the CDR3 is TGTGCCAGCAGCCTTCTCATCGGACTAAATGAAAAACTGTTTTTT. The chain uses TRBV6-6 and TRBJ1-4; D gene uncertain. V was pared by 6 bases and J by 5 bases, with 16 bases between. This CDR3 has 15 residues. Germline V gene data show CDR1 as MNHNY and CDR2 as SVGAGI (reference sequence).

CDR3 sequence (DNA): TGTGCCAGCAGTGAATCGACTAGCGGGGGCACCGGGGAGCTGTTTTTT. Its protein is CASSESTSGGTGELFF. The J gene is TRBJ2-2, the V gene TRBV25-1; 12 nucleotides align to TRBD2. V lost 1 base to trimming and J lost 4 bases; unmatched junction nucleotides: 1. CDR1 and CDR2 from the germline V gene are MGHDK and SYGVNS. CDR3 length: 16 amino acids.

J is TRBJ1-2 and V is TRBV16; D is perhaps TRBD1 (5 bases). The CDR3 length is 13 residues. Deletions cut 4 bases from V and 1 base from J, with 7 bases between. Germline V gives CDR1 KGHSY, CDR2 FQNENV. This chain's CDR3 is CASSRQGNYGYTF. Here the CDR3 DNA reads TGTGCCAGCAGCCGTCAGGGTAACTATGGCTACACCTTC.

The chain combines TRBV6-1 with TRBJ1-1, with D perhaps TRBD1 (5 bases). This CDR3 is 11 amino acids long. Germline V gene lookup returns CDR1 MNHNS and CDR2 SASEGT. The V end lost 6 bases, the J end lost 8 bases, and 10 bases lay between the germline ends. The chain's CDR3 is CASRGRLEAFF. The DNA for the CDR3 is TGTGCCAGCAGGGGGCGTTTGGAAGCTTTCTTT.

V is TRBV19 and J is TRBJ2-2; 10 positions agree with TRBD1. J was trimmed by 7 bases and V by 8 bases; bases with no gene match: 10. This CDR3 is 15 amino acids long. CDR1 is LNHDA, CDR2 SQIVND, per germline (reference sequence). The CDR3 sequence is CASWSGQGLVGELFF. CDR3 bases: TGTGCCAGTTGGTCGGGACAGGGGTTAGTCGGGGAGCTGTTTTTT.

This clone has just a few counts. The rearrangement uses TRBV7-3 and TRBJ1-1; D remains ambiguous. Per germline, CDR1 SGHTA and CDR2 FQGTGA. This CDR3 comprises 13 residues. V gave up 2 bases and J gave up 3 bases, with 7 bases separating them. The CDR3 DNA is TGTGCCAGCAGCTTACGCGGGGACACTGAAGCTTTCTTT. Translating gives CASSLRGDTEAFF.

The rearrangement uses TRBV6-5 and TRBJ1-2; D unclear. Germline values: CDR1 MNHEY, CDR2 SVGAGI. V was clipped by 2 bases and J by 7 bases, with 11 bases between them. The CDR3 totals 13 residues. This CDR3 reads CASSYERKGGYTF. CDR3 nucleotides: TGTGCCAGCAGTTACGAGAGGAAAGGTGGCTACACCTTC.

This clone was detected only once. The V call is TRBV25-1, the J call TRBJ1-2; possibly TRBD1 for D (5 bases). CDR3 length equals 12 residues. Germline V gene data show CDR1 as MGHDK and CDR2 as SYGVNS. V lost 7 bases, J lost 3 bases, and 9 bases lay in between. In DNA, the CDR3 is TGTGCCAGCAACGGGGACTACTATGGCTACACCTTC. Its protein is CASNGDYYGYTF.

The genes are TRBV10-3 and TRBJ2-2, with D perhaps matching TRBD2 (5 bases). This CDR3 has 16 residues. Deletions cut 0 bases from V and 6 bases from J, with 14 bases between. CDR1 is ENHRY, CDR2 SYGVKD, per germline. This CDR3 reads CAISESGIPLAGELFF. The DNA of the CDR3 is TGTGCCATCAGTGAGTCCGGGATACCGTTAGCCGGGGAGCTGTTTTTT.

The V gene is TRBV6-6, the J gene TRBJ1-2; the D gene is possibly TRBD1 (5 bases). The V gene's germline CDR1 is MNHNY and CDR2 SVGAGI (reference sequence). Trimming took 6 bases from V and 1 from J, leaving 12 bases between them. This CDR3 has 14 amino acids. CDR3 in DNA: TGTGCCAGCAGCCGAACGCAGGGTAACTATGGCTACACCTTC. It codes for CASSRTQGNYGYTF.

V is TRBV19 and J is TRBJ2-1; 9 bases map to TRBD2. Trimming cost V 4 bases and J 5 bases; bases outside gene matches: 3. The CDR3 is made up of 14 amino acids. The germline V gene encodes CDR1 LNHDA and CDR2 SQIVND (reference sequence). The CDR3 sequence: CASSTSGAHNEQFF. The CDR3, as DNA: TGTGCCAGTAGTACTAGCGGGGCACACAATGAGCAGTTCTTC.

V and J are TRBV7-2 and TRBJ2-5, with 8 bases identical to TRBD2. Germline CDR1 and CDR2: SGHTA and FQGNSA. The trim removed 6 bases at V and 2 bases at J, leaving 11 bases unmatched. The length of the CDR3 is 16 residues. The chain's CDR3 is CASSSSRGGPQETQYF. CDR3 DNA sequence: TGTGCCAGCAGTTCTAGCCGGGGGGGCCCTCAAGAGACCCAGTACTTC.

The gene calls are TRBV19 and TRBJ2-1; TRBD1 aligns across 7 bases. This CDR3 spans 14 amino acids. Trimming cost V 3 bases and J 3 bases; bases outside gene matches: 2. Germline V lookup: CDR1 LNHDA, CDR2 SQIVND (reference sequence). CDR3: CASSMGTDYNEQFF. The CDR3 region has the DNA TGTGCCAGTAGTATGGGGACAGACTACAATGAGCAGTTCTTC.

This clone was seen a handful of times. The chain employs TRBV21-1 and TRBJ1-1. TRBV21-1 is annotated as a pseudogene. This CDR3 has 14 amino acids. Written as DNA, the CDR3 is TGTGCCAGCAGCATCCCGGGATTCGGCACTGAAGCTTTCTTT. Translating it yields CASSIPGFGTEAFF.

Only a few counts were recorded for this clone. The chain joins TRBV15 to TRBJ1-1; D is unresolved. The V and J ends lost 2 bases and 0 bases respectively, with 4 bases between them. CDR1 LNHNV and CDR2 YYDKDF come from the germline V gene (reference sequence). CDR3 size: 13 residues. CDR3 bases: TGTGCCACCAGCAGACAGGTGAACACTGAAGCTTTCTTT. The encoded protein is CATSRQVNTEAFF.

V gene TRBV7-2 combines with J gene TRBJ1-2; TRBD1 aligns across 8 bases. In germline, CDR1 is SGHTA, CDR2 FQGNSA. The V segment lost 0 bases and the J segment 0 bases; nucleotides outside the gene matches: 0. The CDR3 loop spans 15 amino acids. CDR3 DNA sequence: TGTGCCAGCAGCTTAGCGGACAGGGCTAACTATGGCTACACCTTC. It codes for CASSLADRANYGYTF.